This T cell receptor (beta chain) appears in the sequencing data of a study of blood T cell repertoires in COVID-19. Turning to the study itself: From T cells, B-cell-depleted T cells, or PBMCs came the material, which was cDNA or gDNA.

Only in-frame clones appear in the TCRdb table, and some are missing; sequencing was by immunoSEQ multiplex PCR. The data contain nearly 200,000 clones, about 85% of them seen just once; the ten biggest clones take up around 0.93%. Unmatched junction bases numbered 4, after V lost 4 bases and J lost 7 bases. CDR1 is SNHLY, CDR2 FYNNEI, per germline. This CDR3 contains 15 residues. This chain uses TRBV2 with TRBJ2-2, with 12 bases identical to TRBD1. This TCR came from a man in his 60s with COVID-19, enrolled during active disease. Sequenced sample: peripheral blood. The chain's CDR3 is CASSAGTGGHGELFF. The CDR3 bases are TGTGCCAGCAGTGCCGGGACAGGGGGCCACGGGGAGCTGTTTTTT.